The clone carrying this T cell receptor beta chain was seen only a few times. This specimen comes from a study of T cell repertoires in cytomegalovirus infection. The CDR3 extends over 12 amino acids. Trimming took off 6 bases at V and 11 bases at J, with 15 bases between the two ends. Germline assignment: CDR1 MGHDK and CDR2 SYGVNS. TCRdb processed the reads anew with MiXCR; each CDR3 protein has one entry. The profile shows 500,000 to 600,000 distinct CDR3 sequences, approximately 15% of them singletons. Material for sequencing was CD8+ T cells from PBMCs. This chain joins TRBV25-1 and TRBJ2-3; a possible D gene is TRBD1 (5 bases). This sequence originates from a human donor in good health (CMV status not recorded). Some clones in this sample may be carry-over from other donors' samples. The CDR3, as DNA: TGTGCCAGCAGAAGCCAGGGCAAGGGGCAGTATTTT. Protein product: CASRSQGKGQYF.